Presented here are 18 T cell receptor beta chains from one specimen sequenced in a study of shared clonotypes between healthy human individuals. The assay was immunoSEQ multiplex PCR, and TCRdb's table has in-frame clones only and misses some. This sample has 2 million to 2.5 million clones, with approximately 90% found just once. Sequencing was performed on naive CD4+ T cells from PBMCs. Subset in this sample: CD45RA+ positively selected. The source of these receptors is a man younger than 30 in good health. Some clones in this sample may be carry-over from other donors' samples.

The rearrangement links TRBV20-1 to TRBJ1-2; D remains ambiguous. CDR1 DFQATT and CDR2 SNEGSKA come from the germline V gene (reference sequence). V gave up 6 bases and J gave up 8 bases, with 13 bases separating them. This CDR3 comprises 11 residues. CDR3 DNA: TGCAGTGCAACCGGGGAGGAAGGCTACACCTTC. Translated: CSATGEEGYTF.

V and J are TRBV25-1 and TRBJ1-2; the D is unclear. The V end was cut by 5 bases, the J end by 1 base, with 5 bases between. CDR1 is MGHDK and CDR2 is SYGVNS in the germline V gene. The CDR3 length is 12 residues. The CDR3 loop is CASSFNNYGYTF. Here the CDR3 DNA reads TGTGCCAGCAGTTTTAATAACTATGGCTACACCTTC.

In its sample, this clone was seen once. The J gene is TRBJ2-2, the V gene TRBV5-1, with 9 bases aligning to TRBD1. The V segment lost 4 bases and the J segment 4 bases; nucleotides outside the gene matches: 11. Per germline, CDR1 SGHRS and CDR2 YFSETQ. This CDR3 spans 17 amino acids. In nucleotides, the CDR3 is TGCGCCAGCAGCCAGCAGACCGGGACAGGGATCACCGGGGAGCTGTTTTTT. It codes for CASSQQTGTGITGELFF.

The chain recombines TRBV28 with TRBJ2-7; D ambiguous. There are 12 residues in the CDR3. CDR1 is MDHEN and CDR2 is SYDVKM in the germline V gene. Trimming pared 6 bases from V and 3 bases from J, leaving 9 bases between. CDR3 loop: CASRPDVYEQYF. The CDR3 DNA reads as TGTGCCAGCAGACCCGACGTCTACGAGCAGTACTTC. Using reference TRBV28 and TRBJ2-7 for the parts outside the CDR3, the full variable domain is DVKVTQSSRYLVKRTGEKVFLECVQDMDHENMFWYRQDPGLGLRLIYFSYDVKMKEKGDIPEGYSVSREKKERFSLILESASTNQTSMYLCASRPDVYEQYFGPGTRLTVT.

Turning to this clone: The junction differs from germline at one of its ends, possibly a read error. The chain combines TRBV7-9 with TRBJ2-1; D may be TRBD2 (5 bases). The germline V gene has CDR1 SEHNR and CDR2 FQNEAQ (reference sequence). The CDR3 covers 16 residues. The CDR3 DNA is TGTGCCAGCAGCTTAGCGCTATGGGAGTCCTCCAATGAGCAGTTCTTC. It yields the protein CASSLALWESSNEQFF.

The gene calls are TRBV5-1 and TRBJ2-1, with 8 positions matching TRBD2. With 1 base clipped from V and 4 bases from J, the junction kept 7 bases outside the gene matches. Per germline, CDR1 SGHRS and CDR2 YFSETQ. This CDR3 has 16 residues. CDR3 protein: CASSLIAGNFYNEQFF. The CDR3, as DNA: TGCGCCAGCAGCTTGATAGCGGGAAACTTTTACAATGAGCAGTTCTTC.

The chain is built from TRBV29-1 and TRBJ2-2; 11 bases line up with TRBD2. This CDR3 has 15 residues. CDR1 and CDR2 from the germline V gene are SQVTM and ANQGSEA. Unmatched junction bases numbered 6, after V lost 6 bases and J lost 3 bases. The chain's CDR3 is CSVATSGSDTGELFF. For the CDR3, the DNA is TGCAGCGTGGCAACTAGCGGGAGCGACACCGGGGAGCTGTTTTTT.

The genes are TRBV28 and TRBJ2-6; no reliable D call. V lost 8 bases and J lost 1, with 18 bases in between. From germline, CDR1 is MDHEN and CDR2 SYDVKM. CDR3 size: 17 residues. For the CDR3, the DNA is TGTGCCAGCGGCTTGACTTTTTTCGGATCTGGGGCCAACGTCCTGACTTTC. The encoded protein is CASGLTFFGSGANVLTF.

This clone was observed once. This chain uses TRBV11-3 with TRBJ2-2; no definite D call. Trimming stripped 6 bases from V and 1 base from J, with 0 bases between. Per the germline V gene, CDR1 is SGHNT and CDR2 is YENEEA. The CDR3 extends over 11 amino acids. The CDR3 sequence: CASRNTGELFF. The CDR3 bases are TGTGCCAGCAGGAACACCGGGGAGCTGTTTTTT.

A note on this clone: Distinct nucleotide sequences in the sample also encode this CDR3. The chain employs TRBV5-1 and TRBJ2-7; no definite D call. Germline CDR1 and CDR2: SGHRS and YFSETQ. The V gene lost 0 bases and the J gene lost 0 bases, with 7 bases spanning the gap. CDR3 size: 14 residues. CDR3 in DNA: TGCGCCAGCAGCTTGGGGGTGAGCTCCTACGAGCAGTACTTC. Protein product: CASSLGVSSYEQYF.

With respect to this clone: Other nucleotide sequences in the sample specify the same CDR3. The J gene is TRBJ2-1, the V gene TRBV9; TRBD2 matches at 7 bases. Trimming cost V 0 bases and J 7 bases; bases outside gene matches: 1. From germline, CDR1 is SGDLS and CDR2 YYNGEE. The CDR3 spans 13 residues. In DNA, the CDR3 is TGTGCCAGCAGCGTAGCCGGGAGGAATGAGCAGTTCTTC. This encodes CASSVAGRNEQFF.

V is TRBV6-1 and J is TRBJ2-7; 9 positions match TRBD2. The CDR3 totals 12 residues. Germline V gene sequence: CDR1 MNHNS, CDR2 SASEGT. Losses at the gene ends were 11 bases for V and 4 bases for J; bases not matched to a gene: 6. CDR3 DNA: TGTGCCTGTAGCGGGAGTAGATACGAGCAGTACTTC. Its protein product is CACSGSRYEQYF.

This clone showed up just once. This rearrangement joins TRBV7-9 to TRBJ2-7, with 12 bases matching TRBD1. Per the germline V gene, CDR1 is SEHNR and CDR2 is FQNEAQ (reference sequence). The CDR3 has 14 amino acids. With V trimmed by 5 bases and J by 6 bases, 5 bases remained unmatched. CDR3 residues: CASSTPGQGAEQYF. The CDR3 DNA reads TGTGCCAGCAGCACCCCGGGACAGGGGGCCGAGCAGTACTTC.

This CDR3 reads CAWRNEGQAAEAFF. DNA for the CDR3: TGTGCCTGGAGGAATGAGGGACAGGCTGCTGAAGCTTTCTTT. The rearrangement uses TRBV30 and TRBJ1-1; 8 positions match TRBD1. V trimming: 3 bases; J trimming: 6 bases; junction bases outside the gene matches: 9. Germline V gene sequence: CDR1 GTSNPN, CDR2 SVGIG (reference sequence). This CDR3 has 14 amino acids.

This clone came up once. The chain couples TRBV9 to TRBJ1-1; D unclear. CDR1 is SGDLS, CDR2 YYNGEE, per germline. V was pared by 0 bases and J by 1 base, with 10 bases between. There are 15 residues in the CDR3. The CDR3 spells CASSVEATPNTEAFF. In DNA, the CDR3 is TGTGCCAGCAGCGTAGAGGCTACCCCGAACACTGAAGCTTTCTTT.

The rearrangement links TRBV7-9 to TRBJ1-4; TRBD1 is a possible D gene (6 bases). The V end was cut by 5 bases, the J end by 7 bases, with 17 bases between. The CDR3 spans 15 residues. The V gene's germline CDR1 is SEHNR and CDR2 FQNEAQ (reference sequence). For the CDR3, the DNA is TGTGCCAGCAGCCGCCGGACAGTCCAAGGTGAAAAACTGTTTTTT. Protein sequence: CASSRRTVQGEKLFF.

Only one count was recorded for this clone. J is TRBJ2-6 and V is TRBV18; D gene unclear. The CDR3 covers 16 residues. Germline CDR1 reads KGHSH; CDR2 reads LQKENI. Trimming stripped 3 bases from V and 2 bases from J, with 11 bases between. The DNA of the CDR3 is TGTGCCAGCTCACCCGTTCACCTTCCTGGGGCCAACGTCCTGACTTTC. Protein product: CASSPVHLPGANVLTF.

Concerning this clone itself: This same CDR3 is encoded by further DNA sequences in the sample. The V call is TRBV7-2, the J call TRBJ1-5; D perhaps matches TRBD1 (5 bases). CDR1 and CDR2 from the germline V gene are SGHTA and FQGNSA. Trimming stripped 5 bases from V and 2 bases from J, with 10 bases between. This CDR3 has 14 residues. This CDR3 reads CASSLRGGNQPQHF. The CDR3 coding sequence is TGTGCCAGCAGCCTGAGGGGAGGCAATCAGCCCCAGCATTTT.